This TCR beta chain was recorded in a study of blood T cell repertoires in COVID-19. Study details: Samples of COVID-19 (acute and convalescent) were obtained from the United States, Italy and Spain. Sources were T cells, B-cell-depleted T cells, or PBMCs; the material itself was cDNA or gDNA.

CDR1 and CDR2 from the germline V gene are SGHDT and YYEEEE. CDR3 size: 16 residues. V lost 0 bases and J lost 2, with 13 bases in between. Methods used by the authors: Nucleated cell counts were estimated from reference gene primer amplification. Method: immunoSEQ multiplex PCR; TCRdb's copy keeps in-frame clones and lacks some. V, J and clone size were drawn from that table, and D and trimming were deduced from the DNA. Of about 220,000 clones detected, about 88% appear once; the ten largest clones hold 2.9%. The specimen sequenced was peripheral blood. The chain employs TRBV5-6 and TRBJ2-3; D not certain. The sequence was collected from a man over 45 who had recovered from COVID-19. CDR3 region: CASSLAVGLVTDTQYF. For the CDR3, the DNA is TGTGCCAGCAGCTTGGCCGTTGGTCTAGTCACAGATACGCAGTATTTT.